The T cell receptor beta chain described here comes from a study of cytomegalovirus exposure and HLA in healthy donors. Study-wide results and limits: With later analysis, a missense DCLRE1C variant became linked to TCR beta V- and J-gene trimming.

Amplification used 60 Vbeta primers and 13 Jbeta primers. Authors' data handling: Later, about 80 million unique TCR beta chains were counted in an analysis, and roughly 11 million of them were shared. Produced via immunoSEQ multiplex PCR; TCRdb's table is partial and in-frame only. The V and J calls and clone size come from that table; D and trimming were worked out from the DNA. This table holds roughly 110,000 clones, roughly 73% found once. Worth noting for this clone: Its antigen is currently unknown.

The CDR3 extends over 15 amino acids. CDR1 and CDR2 from the germline V gene are MNHEY and SVGAGI. With 4 bases removed from V and 2 bases from J, the gap between germline ends came to 12 bases. This receptor was obtained from a man younger than 40 in good health and CMV-seronegative. This chain links TRBV6-5 with TRBJ1-5; a weak D match, TRBD1 (5 bases). The specimen sequenced was PBMCs. CDR3 nucleotides: TGTGCCAGCAGTTCAACCCAGGGTGGCAATCAGCCCCAGCATTTT. Residues: CASSSTQGGNQPQHF.